Presented here are 29 T cell receptor beta chains from one specimen sequenced in a study of cytomegalovirus exposure and HLA in healthy donors. 60 Vbeta and 13 Jbeta primers were used in PCR. Only in-frame clones appear in the TCRdb table, and some are missing; sequencing was by immunoSEQ multiplex PCR. Of 150,000 to 200,000 clones in the sample, around 80% were seen once. The sample was PBMCs. These receptors were taken from a girl between 5 and 17 years old in good health and CMV-seropositive.

This clone was counted only a few times. V and J are TRBV7-9 and TRBJ2-1, with D perhaps matching TRBD1 (6 bases). This CDR3 comprises 15 residues. Deletions cut 4 bases from V and 0 bases from J, with 10 bases between. Germline CDR1 SEHNR, CDR2 FQNEAQ (reference sequence). The DNA of the CDR3 is TGTGCCAGCAGCTCCGTGGACAGCTCCTACAATGAGCAGTTCTTC. Amino acid sequence: CASSSVDSSYNEQFF.

The gene calls are TRBV13 and TRBJ2-7; D uncertain. V dropped 3 bases and J dropped 5 bases, with 5 bases sitting between them. The germline gives CDR1 PRHDT, CDR2 FYEKMQ (reference sequence). The CDR3 is 11 amino acids. CDR3 coding DNA: TGTGCCAGCAGCTTCCGGGACGAGCAGTACTTC. This sequence encodes CASSFRDEQYF.

V gene TRBV10-3 combines with J gene TRBJ2-1, with TRBD2 identical over 9 bases. Germline CDR1 and CDR2: ENHRY and SYGVKD. V gave up 6 bases and J gave up 9 bases; unmatched junction bases: 6. The CDR3 is 13 amino acids. The CDR3 DNA sequence: TGTGCCATCAGGCCGGGACTAGCTTCTGAGCAGTTCTTC. Translation: CAIRPGLASEQFF.

The sample holds a few counts of this clone. The rearrangement links TRBV11-2 to TRBJ2-5; D is perhaps TRBD2 (6 bases). Germline CDR1 SGHAT, CDR2 FQNNGV. The V and J ends lost 2 bases and 2 bases respectively, with 6 bases between them. The CDR3 consists of 13 residues. CDR3 nucleotides: TGTGCCAGCAGCTTACGGGGGCAAGAGACCCAGTACTTC. Translated: CASSLRGQETQYF.

The gene calls are TRBV6-5 and TRBJ1-1; 9 bases line up with TRBD1. Looked up from germline, CDR1 is MNHEY and CDR2 is SVGAGI. Trimming removed 0 bases from V and 1 base from J; junction bases left unmatched: 3. There are 16 residues in the CDR3. The chain's CDR3 is CASSYSGTGWNTEAFF. The DNA of the CDR3 is TGTGCCAGCAGTTACTCAGGGACAGGGTGGAACACTGAAGCTTTCTTT.

The chain couples TRBV19 to TRBJ2-1, with 9 bases lining up with TRBD2. The CDR3 consists of 15 residues. CDR1 and CDR2 from the germline V gene are LNHDA and SQIVND (reference sequence). V gave up 7 bases and J gave up 4 bases; unmatched junction bases: 8. The CDR3 spells CASKRGAGTYNEQFF. The CDR3 nucleotides read TGTGCCAGTAAGCGGGGGGCCGGGACGTACAATGAGCAGTTCTTC.

The gene calls are TRBV4-2 and TRBJ1-3; D call uncertain. The length of the CDR3 is 18 residues. Germline V gene lookup returns CDR1 LGHNA and CDR2 YNFKEQ. V lost 0 bases and J 2 bases, leaving 17 bases between the germline ends. CDR3 protein: CASSQDPVDQVAGNTIYF. The CDR3, as DNA: TGTGCCAGCAGCCAAGATCCCGTCGACCAGGTAGCTGGAAACACCATATATTTT.

This chain uses TRBV9 with TRBJ1-1, with 7 bases matching TRBD1. CDR1 and CDR2 from the germline V gene are SGDLS and YYNGEE. The CDR3 totals 15 residues. J was trimmed by 2 bases and V by 3 bases; bases with no gene match: 7. The CDR3 DNA reads as TGTGCCAGCAGCGACGAGCACAGGGGTAACACTGAAGCTTTCTTT. Translation: CASSDEHRGNTEAFF. The full variable domain, completed using reference TRBV9 and TRBJ1-1, is DSGVTQTPKHLITATGQRVTLRCSPRSGDLSVYWYQQSLDQGLQFLIQYYNGEERAKGNILERFSAQQFPDLHSELNLSSLELGDSALYFCASSDEHRGNTEAFFGQGTRLTVV.

V usage is TRBV5-1 and J usage is TRBJ1-1; 9 bases fit TRBD1. From germline, CDR1 is SGHRS and CDR2 YFSETQ. V shed 6 bases, J shed 4 bases, and the junction held 10 bases outside the gene matches. CDR3 length: 15 residues. CDR3 in amino acids: CASNTPGQGITEAFF. CDR3 sequence (DNA): TGCGCCAGCAATACTCCGGGACAGGGTATCACTGAAGCTTTCTTT. The full variable domain, rest sourced from reference TRBV5-1 and TRBJ1-1, is KAGVTQTPRYLIKTRGQQVTLSCSPISGHRSVSWYQQTPGQGLQFLFEYFSETQRNKGNFPGRFSGRQFSNSRSEMNVSTLELGDSALYLCASNTPGQGITEAFFGQGTRLTVV.

The V and J genes are TRBV6-4 and TRBJ2-1, with TRBD2 matching over 9 bases. CDR3 length: 17 residues. CDR1 is MRHNA, CDR2 SNTAGT, per germline. V was clipped by 11 bases and J by 2 bases; unmatched bases: 16. As DNA, the CDR3 is TGTGCCCAAAGGGGGGCTAGCGGGAAACTAACCTACAATGAGCAGTTCTTC. It is translated as CAQRGASGKLTYNEQFF.

The rearrangement joins TRBV30 to TRBJ1-3; D may be TRBD1 (5 bases). Germline values: CDR1 GTSNPN, CDR2 SVGIG (reference sequence). The CDR3 totals 13 residues. Trimming removed 5 bases at V and 2 bases at J, with 10 bases between. In nucleotides, the CDR3 is TGTGCCTGGGGCGGACAACCTGGAAACACCATATATTTT. Residues: CAWGGQPGNTIYF.

The chain links TRBV5-4 to TRBJ1-2; D unresolved. CDR1 SGHNT and CDR2 YYREEE come from the germline V gene (reference sequence). The CDR3 runs to 13 residues. V was pared by 4 bases and J by 9 bases, with 16 bases between. Here the CDR3 reads CASSNRETLSYTF. The CDR3 DNA sequence: TGTGCCAGCAGCAACCGGGAAACTCTCAGCTACACCTTC.

The rearrangement joins TRBV27 to TRBJ2-2; 8 nucleotides line up with TRBD2. This CDR3 has 16 amino acids. V shed 0 bases and J 8 bases; nucleotides not matched to a gene: 8. Per the germline V gene, CDR1 is MNHEY and CDR2 is SMNVEV (reference sequence). CDR3 sequence reads: CASSLSRLARGGELFF. DNA for the CDR3: TGTGCCAGCAGTTTATCGCGACTAGCGAGAGGAGGGGAGCTGTTTTTT.

The J gene is TRBJ1-2, the V gene TRBV2; no firm D call. The length of the CDR3 is 14 residues. V gave up 8 bases and J gave up 7 bases, with 20 bases separating them. Per the germline V gene, CDR1 is SNHLY and CDR2 is FYNNEI. The CDR3 protein is CASLGRILGGGYTF. The CDR3 nucleotides are TGTGCCAGCCTAGGACGGATACTTGGAGGTGGCTACACCTTC.

The V gene is TRBV6-5, the J gene TRBJ2-3; D may be TRBD2 (6 bases). Germline V gene lookup returns CDR1 MNHEY and CDR2 SVGAGI. This CDR3 is 15 amino acids long. V was trimmed by 6 bases and J by 0 bases, leaving 13 bases between them. CDR3 region: CASSWSGGSTDTQYF. The DNA for the CDR3 is TGTGCCAGCAGCTGGTCCGGGGGAAGCACAGATACGCAGTATTTT.

CDR3: CAISESQGSGNTIYF. DNA of the CDR3: TGTGCCATCAGTGAGTCTCAGGGCTCTGGAAACACCATATATTTT. The chain employs TRBV10-3 and TRBJ1-3, with D possibly TRBD1 on 5 matching bases. Germline CDR1 and CDR2: ENHRY and SYGVKD. V dropped 0 bases and J dropped 0 bases, with 6 bases sitting between them. The CDR3 is 15 amino acids.

The table lists this clone with a few counts. The chain uses TRBV25-1 and TRBJ1-2; 8 positions match TRBD1. Per the germline V gene, CDR1 is MGHDK and CDR2 is SYGVNS. The ends lost 6 bases at V and 0 bases at J; junction bases unmatched: 3. The CDR3 is 14 residues long. This chain's CDR3 is CASSLTGANYGYTF. CDR3 DNA sequence: TGTGCCAGCAGCCTGACAGGGGCTAACTATGGCTACACCTTC.

In regard to this clone: Other DNA sequences in this sample translate to the same CDR3. This chain joins TRBV4-2 and TRBJ1-5, with TRBD1 matching 7 bases. J was trimmed by 3 bases and V by 3 bases; bases with no gene match: 5. The CDR3 loop spans 15 amino acids. Germline lookup yields CDR1 LGHNA and CDR2 YNFKEQ. The CDR3 DNA reads TGTGCCAGCAGCCAGGAAACAGGGGACAATCAGCCCCAGCATTTT. It codes for CASSQETGDNQPQHF.

V is TRBV5-4 and J is TRBJ2-3; D unresolved. From germline, CDR1 is SGHNT and CDR2 YYREEE (reference sequence). V lost 2 bases to trimming and J lost 5 bases, with 9 bases between them. The CDR3 is 13 amino acids. CDR3 bases: TGTGCCAGCAGCTTCCCAGATGGAGATACGCAGTATTTT. Protein product: CASSFPDGDTQYF.

This chain uses TRBV7-9 with TRBJ2-1; 10 bases line up with TRBD2. With 5 bases clipped from V and 10 bases from J, the junction kept 11 bases outside the gene matches. The CDR3 loop spans 15 amino acids. Per germline, CDR1 SEHNR and CDR2 FQNEAQ (reference sequence). This chain's CDR3 is CASSPNEREGPEQFF. CDR3 DNA sequence: TGTGCCAGCAGCCCTAATGAGCGGGAGGGACCCGAGCAGTTCTTC.

The rearrangement joins TRBV9 to TRBJ2-5, with TRBD2 identical over 11 bases. J lost 4 bases, V lost 3 bases, and 8 bases had no gene match. The length of the CDR3 is 16 residues. The V gene's germline CDR1 is SGDLS and CDR2 YYNGEE. CDR3 residues: CASSAGVLAGAETQYF. CDR3 sequence (DNA): TGTGCCAGCAGCGCGGGGGTACTAGCGGGAGCAGAGACCCAGTACTTC.

Concerning this clone itself: The junction departs from the called germline gene at one end, perhaps through a read error. The rearrangement uses TRBV29-1 and TRBJ2-1; 9 nucleotides align to TRBD2. The CDR3 runs to 14 residues. CDR1 and CDR2 from the germline V gene are SQVTM and ANQGSEA. This chain's CDR3 is CSVEDSGLAGRGVF. The CDR3 nucleotides read TGCAGCGTTGAAGACTCCGGGCTAGCGGGGCGCGGGGTCTTC.

J is TRBJ1-1 and V is TRBV7-6; possibly TRBD1 for D (5 bases). The germline V and J ends were trimmed by 3 bases and 6 bases, with 17 bases remaining between them. The CDR3 sequence is 15 residues long. The V gene's germline CDR1 is SGHVS and CDR2 FNYEAQ. CDR3: CASSFFSGESSEAFF. The CDR3 coding sequence is TGTGCCAGCAGCTTTTTTTCGGGGGAAAGCTCTGAAGCTTTCTTT.

This clone showed up just once. For the CDR3, the DNA is TGTGCCAGCACCACCGGGAGCTATGGCTACACCTTC. Protein sequence: CASTTGSYGYTF. The rearrangement joins TRBV6-5 to TRBJ1-2; no clear D. The germline V gene encodes CDR1 MNHEY and CDR2 SVGAGI. The CDR3 runs 12 residues. V lost 7 bases and J lost 4, with 10 bases in between.

This chain uses TRBV30 with TRBJ2-7, with a possible D match to TRBD1 (6 bases). Germline loops: CDR1 GTSNPN, CDR2 SVGIG (reference sequence). Trimming removed 4 bases from V and 2 bases from J, with 15 bases in between. The CDR3 spans 14 residues. Written as DNA, the CDR3 is TGTGCCTGGAAGCCCCCAGGGGCTCCCTACGAGCAGTACTTC. Its protein is CAWKPPGAPYEQYF.

The rearrangement links TRBV29-1 to TRBJ2-1, with D unclear. Germline lookup yields CDR1 SQVTM and CDR2 ANQGSEA. Trimming shortened V by 3 bases and J by 7 bases, and 4 bases separated the two germline ends. CDR3 length equals 10 residues. In DNA, the CDR3 is TGCAGCGTTGAGCGTAATGAGCAGTTCTTC. Amino acids: CSVERNEQFF.

The rearrangement joins TRBV6-5 to TRBJ1-4; D possibly corresponds to TRBD1 (5 bases). The CDR3 has 15 amino acids. Looked up from germline, CDR1 is MNHEY and CDR2 is SVGAGI. V was cut by 8 bases and J by 3 bases, with 16 bases left in between. CDR3 residues: CASGGGIRPNEKLFF. In nucleotides, the CDR3 is TGTGCCAGCGGGGGGGGGATCCGGCCTAATGAAAAACTGTTTTTT.

The DNA of the CDR3 is TGTGCCAGCTCACCACCGGGCTCCCTGGAGCAGTACTTC. Its protein is CASSPPGSLEQYF. The J gene is TRBJ2-7, the V gene TRBV18; D is uncertain. CDR3 length equals 13 residues. The germline V gene encodes CDR1 KGHSH and CDR2 LQKENI. V lost 0 bases to trimming and J lost 7 bases, with 10 bases between them.

CDR3 in amino acids: CASRGTSENTGELFF. CDR3 sequence (DNA): TGCGCCAGCAGGGGGACTAGCGAGAACACCGGGGAGCTGTTTTTT. The V gene is TRBV5-1, the J gene TRBJ2-2, with 10 bases identical to TRBD2. CDR3 length: 15 amino acids. Germline V gene lookup returns CDR1 SGHRS and CDR2 YFSETQ. Trimming took 5 bases from V and 1 from J; bases not matched to a gene: 2.